Each of the 28 T cell receptor beta chains below was sequenced from the same sample in a study of blood T cell repertoires in COVID-19. Generated by immunoSEQ multiplex PCR, the TCRdb table keeps only in-frame clones and is missing some. The sample has 250,000 to 300,000 clones, roughly 90% seen once. The sequenced sample consisted of peripheral blood. These receptors originate from a woman aged 25 to 45 with COVID-19, enrolled during active disease.

V and J are TRBV6-5 and TRBJ2-7, with D possibly matching TRBD1 (5 bases). V was clipped by 3 bases and J by 1 base, with 13 bases between them. CDR3 length: 15 amino acids. CDR1 and CDR2 from the germline V gene are MNHEY and SVGAGI. CDR3 protein: CASSYGAGWSYEQYF. For the CDR3, the DNA is TGTGCCAGCAGTTATGGAGCAGGGTGGTCCTACGAGCAGTACTTC.

The V and J genes are TRBV5-1 and TRBJ2-5, with D maybe TRBD2 (5 bases). V lost 2 bases and J lost 5, with 13 bases in between. Per the germline V gene, CDR1 is SGHRS and CDR2 is YFSETQ. The CDR3 extends over 14 amino acids. CDR3 DNA sequence: TGCGCCAGCAGCTTTAGGTATTCGGGGGAGACCCAGTACTTC. Translated: CASSFRYSGETQYF.

As to this clone: Additional DNA sequences in this sample encode the identical CDR3. The J gene is TRBJ2-3, the V gene TRBV2; D gene unclear. The germline V gene has CDR1 SNHLY and CDR2 FYNNEI. The CDR3 consists of 11 residues. Trimming cost V 4 bases and J 6 bases, with 5 bases left between them. CDR3 protein: CASSARDTQYF. CDR3 DNA: TGTGCCAGCAGTGCGCGGGATACGCAGTATTTT. The variable domain in full, completed from reference TRBV2 and TRBJ2-3, reads EPEVTQTPSHQVTQMGQEVILRCVPISNHLYFYWYRQILGQKVEFLVSFYNNEISEKSEIFDDQFSVERPDGSNFTLKIRSTKLEDSAMYFCASSARDTQYFGPGTRLTVL.

V usage is TRBV2 and J usage is TRBJ2-1, with a possible D match to TRBD2 (6 bases). Per the germline V gene, CDR1 is SNHLY and CDR2 is FYNNEI. The ends were cut back, 5 bases at V and 7 bases at J, with 30 bases in the middle. The CDR3 totals 19 residues. The CDR3 sequence is CASSLGSPSDKSLGNEQFF. Here the CDR3 DNA reads TGTGCCAGCAGTTTAGGGAGCCCTAGCGATAAATCCCTGGGAAATGAGCAGTTCTTC.

The chain has TRBV10-1 and TRBJ2-1; no firm D call. The CDR3 contains 15 residues. V lost 3 bases, J lost 3 bases, and 12 bases lay in between. Looked up from germline, CDR1 is WNHNN and CDR2 is SYGVQD (reference sequence). CDR3 protein: CASSDRVPGYNEQFF. The DNA for the CDR3 is TGCGCCAGCAGTGATCGAGTGCCTGGCTACAATGAGCAGTTCTTC.

Here the CDR3 reads CASSDWGGHRGPEAFF. CDR3 nucleotides: TGTGCCAGCAGTGATTGGGGGGGACATAGGGGCCCTGAAGCTTTCTTT. The chain uses TRBV2 and TRBJ1-1; perhaps TRBD1 as D (6 bases). The germline CDR1 and CDR2 sequences are SNHLY and FYNNEI. V lost 3 bases and J lost 6, with 20 bases in between. The CDR3 sequence is 16 residues long.

This chain connects TRBV24-1 to TRBJ2-2, with a tentative D call TRBD1 (5 bases). The CDR3 sequence is 16 residues long. V gave up 1 base and J gave up 1 base, with 9 bases separating them. The V gene's germline CDR1 is KGHDR and CDR2 SFDVKD. This chain's CDR3 is CATSDFETENTGELFF. For the CDR3, the DNA is TGTGCCACCAGTGATTTCGAGACAGAGAACACCGGGGAGCTGTTTTTT.

The rearrangement uses TRBV2 and TRBJ1-1; 7 nucleotides align to TRBD1. Unmatched junction bases numbered 4, after V lost 3 bases and J lost 6 bases. The CDR3 totals 13 residues. CDR1 SNHLY and CDR2 FYNNEI come from the germline V gene. The CDR3 DNA is TGTGCCAGCAGTGAGGCCGACAGGGCTGAAGCTTTCTTT. Its protein product is CASSEADRAEAFF.

The chain combines TRBV27 with TRBJ2-7; TRBD2 matches 10 bases. The CDR3 extends over 15 amino acids. Germline values: CDR1 MNHEY, CDR2 SMNVEV (reference sequence). Germline trimming cut 7 bases from V and 0 bases from J; bases unmatched to any gene: 6. CDR3 in amino acids: CASTVSGGASYEQYF. CDR3 DNA sequence: TGTGCCAGCACCGTCAGCGGGGGGGCCTCCTACGAGCAGTACTTC.

This clone was recorded many times. V usage is TRBV19 and J usage is TRBJ2-6; no reliable D call. Germline V CDR1 and CDR2: LNHDA, SQIVND (reference sequence). The CDR3 consists of 13 residues. The ends were cut back, 8 bases at V and 0 bases at J, with 5 bases in the middle. CDR3 in amino acids: CASSFSGANVLTF. CDR3 bases: TGTGCCAGTTCGTTCTCTGGGGCCAACGTCCTGACTTTC.

The genes are TRBV28 and TRBJ1-2, with D unresolved. V was pared by 5 bases and J by 1 base, with 5 bases between. Per germline, CDR1 MDHEN and CDR2 SYDVKM. The CDR3 spans 12 residues. CDR3 sequence reads: CASSPGNYGYTF. CDR3 bases: TGTGCCAGCAGTCCCGGTAACTATGGCTACACCTTC.

CDR3 loop: CASSFTQRGGVRLSYEQYF. CDR3 DNA: TGTGCCAGCAGCTTTACCCAAAGGGGGGGCGTCCGTCTCTCCTACGAGCAGTACTTC. The chain uses TRBV5-5 and TRBJ2-7; weak D call: TRBD2 (7 bases). The CDR3 runs 19 residues. Germline V gives CDR1 SGHKS, CDR2 YYEKEE (reference sequence). With 2 bases removed from V and 0 bases from J, the gap between germline ends came to 24 bases.

The sample holds one count of this clone. V gene TRBV2 combines with J gene TRBJ1-1; D gene ambiguous. The germline gives CDR1 SNHLY, CDR2 FYNNEI. CDR3 length equals 14 residues. V dropped 6 bases and J dropped 0 bases, with 11 bases sitting between them. CDR3 sequence: CASRGSGMNTEAFF. CDR3 nucleotide sequence: TGTGCCAGCAGGGGGTCGGGGATGAACACTGAAGCTTTCTTT.

This clone was seen a single time. The V gene is TRBV6-5, the J gene TRBJ2-5, with TRBD2 matching 7 bases. The CDR3 is 16 residues long. Germline CDR1 is MNHEY and CDR2 is SVGAGI. The V and J ends lost 2 bases and 7 bases, in that order; junction bases with no gene match: 13. The CDR3 DNA reads as TGTGCCAGCAGTTACCAGCTCGGGAGGATGTATCCGACCCAGTACTTC. Encoded protein: CASSYQLGRMYPTQYF.

This chain links TRBV4-2 with TRBJ1-5, with 8 bases matching TRBD1. The V segment lost 1 base and the J segment 8 bases; nucleotides outside the gene matches: 7. Germline CDR1 LGHNA, CDR2 YNFKEQ. The CDR3 covers 15 residues. The DNA of the CDR3 is TGTGCCAGCAGCCAAGCGGGACAGGAGTACGAGCCCCAGCATTTT. It encodes CASSQAGQEYEPQHF.

This clone was counted a few times. The chain has TRBV4-2 and TRBJ1-1, with D tentatively TRBD1 (5 bases). Trimming pared 10 bases from V and 4 bases from J, leaving 22 bases between. This CDR3 spans 15 amino acids. Germline V gives CDR1 LGHNA, CDR2 YNFKEQ. CDR3 DNA sequence: TGTGCCACCAACCTAATAGGGGCGAGGAGCACTGAAGCTTTCTTT. Protein sequence: CATNLIGARSTEAFF.

This clone was recorded once. This chain joins TRBV29-1 and TRBJ1-4; 7 nucleotides agree with TRBD1. The germline CDR1 and CDR2 sequences are SQVTM and ANQGSEA. V was pared by 0 bases and J by 8 bases, with 9 bases of the junction left unmatched. This CDR3 is built from 15 residues. The chain's CDR3 is CSVEDSAGGNEKLFF. In nucleotides, the CDR3 is TGCAGCGTTGAAGATTCCGCAGGGGGAAACGAAAAACTGTTTTTT.

This clone turned up a few times. Other DNA sequences in the same sample also yield this CDR3. The V and J genes are TRBV7-9 and TRBJ2-7; D gene unclear. This CDR3 comprises 13 residues. Germline V lookup: CDR1 SEHNR, CDR2 FQNEAQ (reference sequence). The V end was cut by 1 base, the J end by 3 bases, with 7 bases between. CDR3 sequence (DNA): TGTGCCAGCAGCTTAGGAGCCAACTACGAGCAGTACTTC. Its protein product is CASSLGANYEQYF. The full variable domain, completed using reference TRBV7-9 and TRBJ2-7, is DTGVSQNPRHKITKRGQNVTFRCDPISEHNRLYWYRQTLGQGPEFLTYFQNEAQLEKSRLLSDRFSAERPKGSFSTLEIQRTEQGDSAMYLCASSLGANYEQYFGPGTRLTVT.

The chain carries TRBV4-1 and TRBJ2-7, with TRBD2 matching 7 bases. This CDR3 has 15 amino acids. The germline CDR1 and CDR2 sequences are MGHRA and YSYEKL. The ends lost 2 bases at V and 0 bases at J; junction bases unmatched: 4. CDR3 nucleotides: TGCGCCAGCAGCCAATGGCGGGGGTCCTCCTACGAGCAGTACTTC. It translates to CASSQWRGSSYEQYF.

V usage is TRBV27 and J usage is TRBJ1-4, with D possibly being TRBD1 (6 bases). CDR1 is MNHEY and CDR2 is SMNVEV in the germline V gene (reference sequence). This CDR3 has 15 amino acids. V shed 0 bases and J shed 6 bases, with 11 bases lying between them. In DNA, the CDR3 is TGTGCCAGCAGTTTATCGGGGACAATTGATGAAAAACTGTTTTTT. Its protein product is CASSLSGTIDEKLFF.

This rearrangement joins TRBV4-1 to TRBJ2-5, with D tentatively TRBD2 (6 bases). This CDR3 has 14 amino acids. Looked up from germline, CDR1 is MGHRA and CDR2 is YSYEKL. The V end lost 6 bases, the J end lost 7 bases, and 18 bases lay between the germline ends. The CDR3 here is CASSPVGLEGTQYF. The CDR3 DNA follows: TGCGCCAGCAGTCCCGTGGGACTCGAAGGGACCCAGTACTTC.

J is TRBJ2-4 and V is TRBV19, with 7 bases identical to TRBD1. The V and J ends lost 4 bases and 3 bases, in that order; junction bases with no gene match: 9. The CDR3 totals 16 residues. Germline values: CDR1 LNHDA, CDR2 SQIVND (reference sequence). CDR3 region: CASSTLRGWVKNIQYF. The CDR3 DNA reads TGTGCCAGTAGTACGCTCAGGGGGTGGGTCAAAAACATTCAGTACTTC.

V and J are TRBV28 and TRBJ2-7; D gene uncertain. Germline V gene sequence: CDR1 MDHEN, CDR2 SYDVKM. Trimming took 8 bases from V and 1 from J, leaving 6 bases between them. The length of the CDR3 is 11 residues. This CDR3 is CASATSYEQYF. The CDR3 region has the DNA TGTGCCAGCGCTACTTCCTACGAGCAGTACTTC.

This clone has only one observation. The V gene is TRBV2, the J gene TRBJ2-3; 16 bases agree with TRBD2. V lost 6 bases to trimming and J lost 2 bases; unmatched junction nucleotides: 11. Per germline, CDR1 SNHLY and CDR2 FYNNEI. This CDR3 spans 19 amino acids. CDR3 amino acids: CASRVGTSGGAPPTDTQYF. CDR3 nucleotides: TGTGCCAGCAGGGTTGGGACTAGCGGGGGGGCTCCCCCCACAGATACGCAGTATTTT.

CDR3 sequence reads: CANLPWSNTGELFF. CDR3 coding DNA: TGTGCCAACTTACCTTGGAGCAACACCGGGGAGCTGTTTTTT. The V call is TRBV7-9, the J call TRBJ2-2; D unresolved. Trimming cost V 10 bases and J 2 bases, with 14 bases left between them. Germline V gene lookup returns CDR1 SEHNR and CDR2 FQNEAQ (reference sequence). This CDR3 region has 14 residues. Drawing the rest from reference TRBV7-9 and TRBJ2-2, the complete variable domain is DTGVSQNPRHKITKRGQNVTFRCDPISEHNRLYWYRQTLGQGPEFLTYFQNEAQLEKSRLLSDRFSAERPKGSFSTLEIQRTEQGDSAMYLCANLPWSNTGELFFGEGSRLTVL.

The J gene is TRBJ2-7, the V gene TRBV6-5; no clear D gene. Per the germline V gene, CDR1 is MNHEY and CDR2 is SVGAGI. CDR3 length: 14 residues. Trimming removed 10 bases at V and 4 bases at J, with 20 bases between. CDR3 in amino acids: CATRMGRPKYEQYF. The CDR3 DNA reads TGTGCCACCCGAATGGGCAGGCCAAAGTACGAGCAGTACTTC.

The rearrangement uses TRBV6-5 and TRBJ2-4; 9 nucleotides match TRBD1. J lost 7 bases, V lost 2 bases, and 9 bases had no gene match. In germline, CDR1 is MNHEY, CDR2 SVGAGI. The CDR3 extends over 16 amino acids. This chain's CDR3 is CASSYTPRTGGNIQYF. The CDR3 bases are TGTGCCAGCAGTTACACCCCTCGAACAGGGGGCAACATTCAGTACTTC.

The V and J genes are TRBV5-4 and TRBJ2-5, with a weak D call TRBD2 (6 bases). V gave up 3 bases and J gave up 3 bases, with 15 bases separating them. In germline, CDR1 is SGHNT, CDR2 YYREEE (reference sequence). The CDR3 has 15 amino acids. CDR3 loop: CASSWRRVGEETQYF. DNA of the CDR3: TGTGCCAGCAGCTGGAGGAGGGTGGGCGAAGAGACCCAGTACTTC. The variable domain in full, completed from reference TRBV5-4 and TRBJ2-5, reads ETGVTQSPTHLIKTRGQQVTLRCSSQSGHNTVSWYQQALGQGPQFIFQYYREEENGRGNFPPRFSGLQFPNYSSELNVNALELDDSALYLCASSWRRVGEETQYFGPGTRLLVL.